These 5 T cell receptor beta chains were all obtained from the same sample, sequenced in a study of cytomegalovirus exposure and HLA in healthy donors. The PCR was carried out with 60 Vbeta primers and 13 Jbeta primers. Sequencing was performed with immunoSEQ multiplex PCR; in TCRdb, only in-frame clones are kept and a portion is missing. The sample contains roughly 180,000 clones, around 85% of which appear only once. The source material was PBMCs. The source is a boy between 2 and 10 years old in good health and CMV-seronegative.

This chain uses TRBV25-1 with TRBJ2-5, with 9 bases that match TRBD1. Trimming took 2 bases from V and 5 from J; bases not matched to a gene: 6. This CDR3 spans 15 amino acids. CDR1 is MGHDK and CDR2 is SYGVNS in the germline V gene. The CDR3 DNA is TGTGCCAGCAGTGAAGGGACAGGGAATCTGGAGACCCAGTACTTC. Its protein is CASSEGTGNLETQYF.

The genes are TRBV27 and TRBJ1-1, with 12 positions matching TRBD1. After removal of 5 bases from V and 5 bases from J, the junction contained 6 bases not matched to a gene. Germline V CDR1 and CDR2: MNHEY, SMNVEV (reference sequence). CDR3 length: 15 amino acids. CDR3 coding DNA: TGTGCCAGCAGTCGGGACAGGGGGCTAAGTACTGAAGCTTTCTTT. It is translated as CASSRDRGLSTEAFF.

The V call is TRBV28, the J call TRBJ2-7; 11 nucleotides line up with TRBD1. The V gene end was trimmed by 4 bases and the J gene end by 3 bases; junction bases not matched to a gene: 5. This CDR3 contains 15 residues. Germline V gene lookup returns CDR1 MDHEN and CDR2 SYDVKM. The CDR3 nucleotides read TGTGCCAGCAGTTCCTCCGGGACAGGGGGCTACGAGCAGTACTTC. This gives the protein CASSSSGTGGYEQYF.

A remark on this clone: One end of the junction does not line up with germline, which may come from a read error. The same CDR3 can be traced to other DNA sequences in this sample. The chain combines TRBV5-1 with TRBJ2-7; 9 bases fit TRBD1. CDR1 is SGHRS, CDR2 YFSETQ, per germline. This CDR3 contains 13 residues. CDR3: CASSLDRGYEQYF. In DNA form, the CDR3 reads TGCGCCAGCAGTTTGGACAGGGGTTACGAGCAGTACTTC.

This rearrangement joins TRBV4-2 to TRBJ2-1; maybe TRBD2 (5 bases). This CDR3 contains 15 residues. V was clipped by 1 base and J by 6 bases, with 13 bases between them. CDR1 is LGHNA and CDR2 is YNFKEQ in the germline V gene. The CDR3 DNA follows: TGTGCCAGCAGCCAAGCTAGCACCCGAGGCAATGAGCAGTTCTTC. This gives the protein CASSQASTRGNEQFF.